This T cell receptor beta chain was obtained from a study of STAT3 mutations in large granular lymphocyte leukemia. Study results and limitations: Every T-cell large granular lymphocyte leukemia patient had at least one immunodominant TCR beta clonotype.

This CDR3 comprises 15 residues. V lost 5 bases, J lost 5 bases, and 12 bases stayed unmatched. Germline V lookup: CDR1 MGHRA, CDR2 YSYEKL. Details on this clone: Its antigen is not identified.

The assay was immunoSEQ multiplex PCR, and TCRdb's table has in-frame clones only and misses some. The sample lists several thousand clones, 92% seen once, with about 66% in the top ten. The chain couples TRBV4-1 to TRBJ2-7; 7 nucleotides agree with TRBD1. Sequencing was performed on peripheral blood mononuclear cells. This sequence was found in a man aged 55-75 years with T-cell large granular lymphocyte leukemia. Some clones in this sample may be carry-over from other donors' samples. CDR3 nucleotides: TGCGCCAGCAGCGAAGGATCGACAGGGAGTAACGAGCAGTACTTC. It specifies CASSEGSTGSNEQYF.